The 26 T cell receptor beta chains below were found in one sample sequenced in a study of PD-1 blockade in classical Hodgkin lymphoma (dated by TCRdb to 2018 to 2020). Library prep was done by the immunoSEQ multiplex PCR assay. TCRdb stores this immuneACCESS table with in-frame sequences only. Part of the clones is absent; in the studies checked, under half of the shortfall reflects unresolved V genes, and no reason is known for the rest. This sample lists roughly 20,000 clones; about four fifths were detected once. The ten largest clones take up about 5.9% of the sample. This specimen's time point label, interpreted: cycle 1 day 1 (C1D1), immediately before nivolumab initiation. Every trial patient had relapsed after autologous stem cell transplantation, and cohorts A, B and C differed in prior brentuximab vedotin exposure. Sample: peripheral blood mononuclear cells (PBMCs), taken at baseline. Receptors were obtained from a human donor with classical Hodgkin lymphoma.

The J gene is TRBJ1-1, the V gene TRBV4-3; no clear D gene. The CDR3 is 16 residues long. Trimming cost V 0 bases and J 1 base, with 12 bases left between them. CDR1 is LGHNA, CDR2 YSLEER, per germline. This CDR3 reads CASSQDRGSGNTEAFF. The CDR3 DNA sequence: TGCGCCAGCAGCCAAGATCGAGGGTCGGGGAACACTGAAGCTTTCTTT.

The chain uses TRBV4-2 and TRBJ1-2, with 7 bases aligning to TRBD1. Germline CDR1 is LGHNA and CDR2 is YNFKEQ. V was clipped by 1 base and J by 4 bases; unmatched bases: 6. The CDR3 consists of 15 residues. The CDR3 nucleotides are TGTGCCAGCAGCCAAGGGCAGGGGGAGTCCTATGGCTACACCTTC. This gives the protein CASSQGQGESYGYTF.

The genes are TRBV7-2 and TRBJ2-2, with a weak D call TRBD1 (6 bases). Trimming left V 3 bases short and J 4 bases short, with 12 bases between. The CDR3 has 15 residues. Germline-derived CDR1 and CDR2 are SGHTA and FQGNSA. CDR3 nucleotides: TGTGCCAGCAGCTTTTTGACAGGTTCCACCGGGGAGCTGTTTTTT. It specifies CASSFLTGSTGELFF.

The chain is built from TRBV6-9 and TRBJ1-2; 8 bases align to TRBD1. With V trimmed by 3 bases and J by 5 bases, 5 bases remained unmatched. Germline CDR1 reads MNHGY; CDR2 reads SVAAGI. This CDR3 comprises 14 residues. The CDR3 bases are TGTGCCAGCAGTTACCAAGACAGGGGTTATGGCTACACCTTC. Translated: CASSYQDRGYGYTF.

The V gene is TRBV7-2, the J gene TRBJ2-7; 8 positions agree with TRBD1. V lost 7 bases, J lost 4 bases, and 9 bases stayed unmatched. CDR1 SGHTA and CDR2 FQGNSA come from the germline V gene. The CDR3 covers 14 residues. For the CDR3, the DNA is TGTGCCAGCAAAAAAGGACAGGGAGGTTACGAGCAGTACTTC. This translates into CASKKGQGGYEQYF.

The rearrangement links TRBV7-6 to TRBJ2-3; D remains unclear. Germline CDR1 and CDR2: SGHVS and FNYEAQ. This CDR3 contains 14 residues. Trimming shortened V by 5 bases and J by 5 bases, and 14 bases separated the two germline ends. In DNA form, the CDR3 reads TGTGCCAGCAGCCCCGGAGCGTTAGGAGATACGCAGTATTTT. Protein product: CASSPGALGDTQYF.

The V and J genes are TRBV4-2 and TRBJ2-7, with D maybe TRBD2 (5 bases). The CDR3 is made up of 15 amino acids. Germline assignment: CDR1 LGHNA and CDR2 YNFKEQ. The V end was cut by 1 base, the J end by 0 bases, with 10 bases between. Written as DNA, the CDR3 is TGTGCCAGCAGCCAAGTGGTGGGGAGCTCCTACGAGCAGTACTTC. Its protein is CASSQVVGSSYEQYF.

The chain carries TRBV4-3 and TRBJ1-1; no definite D call. The ends were cut back, 4 bases at V and 6 bases at J, with 15 bases in the middle. The CDR3 totals 14 residues. Germline V gene sequence: CDR1 LGHNA, CDR2 YSLEER. The CDR3 spells CASSPRMYPPEAFF. DNA of the CDR3: TGCGCCAGCAGCCCCCGGATGTACCCTCCTGAAGCTTTCTTT.

J is TRBJ1-5 and V is TRBV4-1; perhaps TRBD1 as D (5 bases). The CDR3 runs to 17 residues. Per the germline V gene, CDR1 is MGHRA and CDR2 is YSYEKL. Trimming took 0 bases from V and 1 from J, leaving 13 bases between them. The chain's CDR3 is CASSQDPRGPSNQPQHF. The CDR3 coding sequence is TGCGCCAGCAGCCAAGATCCAAGGGGCCCCAGCAATCAGCCCCAGCATTTT.

V is TRBV13 and J is TRBJ1-2, with D maybe TRBD1 (6 bases). The ends were cut back, 4 bases at V and 4 bases at J, with 16 bases in the middle. Germline assignment: CDR1 PRHDT and CDR2 FYEKMQ (reference sequence). The CDR3 extends over 15 amino acids. The chain's CDR3 is CASSSVDSLIYGYTF. CDR3 coding DNA: TGTGCCAGCAGCTCCGTGGACAGCCTAATCTATGGCTACACCTTC.

The rearrangement links TRBV7-9 to TRBJ1-5; D is unresolved. CDR3 length: 13 amino acids. The germline V and J ends were trimmed by 5 bases and 5 bases, with 10 bases remaining between them. The V gene's germline CDR1 is SEHNR and CDR2 FQNEAQ (reference sequence). CDR3 in amino acids: CASSGRVDQPQHF. The CDR3 nucleotides read TGTGCCAGCAGCGGCCGGGTCGATCAGCCCCAGCATTTT.

The V call is TRBV14, the J call TRBJ1-4; no definite D call. The CDR3 has 16 residues. From germline, CDR1 is SGHDN and CDR2 FVKESK. V was cut by 4 bases and J by 7 bases, with 19 bases left in between. The CDR3, as DNA: TGTGCCAGCAGCCTCGGGGTAGGAGCTCGTAGTGAAAAACTGTTTTTT. Translating gives CASSLGVGARSEKLFF.

The rearrangement links TRBV7-8 to TRBJ2-1, with D perhaps given as TRBD1 or TRBD2 (6 bases each). CDR1 and CDR2 (germline): SGHVS, FQNEAQ. V was shortened by 2 bases and J by 8 bases, with 16 bases between the two germline ends. The CDR3 covers 15 residues. The CDR3 DNA is TGTGCCAGCAGCTTACGGGGGCTTGAGCGACATGAGCAGTTCTTC. Its translation: CASSLRGLERHEQFF.

V gene TRBV5-4 combines with J gene TRBJ2-1, with D possibly being TRBD1 (5 bases). Germline CDR1 SGHNT, CDR2 YYREEE (reference sequence). V lost 0 bases and J 8 bases, leaving 9 bases between the germline ends. The CDR3 sequence is 13 residues long. CDR3 DNA sequence: TGTGCCAGCAGCTTGGTTCAGGGCTATGAGCAGTTCTTC. As protein: CASSLVQGYEQFF.

J is TRBJ2-5 and V is TRBV6-5; D tentatively reads TRBD1 or TRBD2 (6 bases each). V gave up 0 bases and J gave up 3 bases, with 11 bases separating them. This CDR3 is built from 15 residues. In germline, CDR1 is MNHEY, CDR2 SVGAGI. CDR3 region: CASSYSKRGEETQYF. In DNA form, the CDR3 reads TGTGCCAGCAGTTACTCGAAGAGGGGGGAAGAGACCCAGTACTTC.

The chain couples TRBV19 to TRBJ1-1, with TRBD1 matching over 12 bases. The CDR3 is 19 residues long. V shed 8 bases and J 4 bases; nucleotides not matched to a gene: 20. The germline V gene encodes CDR1 LNHDA and CDR2 SQIVND (reference sequence). CDR3 loop: CASPSPGTGGTNTGTEAFF. The CDR3 nucleotides are TGTGCCAGTCCCTCCCCCGGGACAGGGGGCACCAATACGGGCACTGAAGCTTTCTTT. Full variable domain (missing parts from reference TRBV19 and TRBJ1-1): DGGITQSPKYLFRKEGQNVTLSCEQNLNHDAMYWYRQDPGQGLRLIYYSQIVNDFQKGDIAEGYSVSREKKESFPLTVTSAQKNPTAFYLCASPSPGTGGTNTGTEAFFGQGTRLTVV.

This rearrangement joins TRBV6-6 to TRBJ1-2; 7 positions agree with TRBD1. This CDR3 has 13 residues. V dropped 7 bases and J dropped 9; count of bases not matched to a gene: 11. Germline V gene lookup returns CDR1 MNHNY and CDR2 SVGAGI (reference sequence). CDR3 loop: CASTLDRSRSYTF. The CDR3 region has the DNA TGTGCCAGCACCTTGGACAGGTCGAGAAGCTACACCTTC.

This chain links TRBV27 with TRBJ1-1, with 7 bases identical to TRBD1. The ends lost 2 bases at V and 1 base at J; junction bases unmatched: 1. Germline CDR1 and CDR2: MNHEY and SMNVEV (reference sequence). CDR3 size: 14 residues. Written as DNA, the CDR3 is TGTGCCAGCAGTTTAGCAGGGGGGAACACTGAAGCTTTCTTT. Translation gives CASSLAGGNTEAFF.

The gene calls are TRBV7-2 and TRBJ1-5; perhaps TRBD1 as D (6 bases). The V end lost 0 bases, the J end lost 6 bases, and 9 bases lay between the germline ends. CDR3 size: 14 residues. From germline, CDR1 is SGHTA and CDR2 FQGNSA. CDR3 DNA: TGTGCCAGCAGCTTAGCGGGAGGGGGTCAGCCCCAGCATTTT. Its translation: CASSLAGGGQPQHF.

The chain joins TRBV7-2 to TRBJ1-2; 10 nucleotides align to TRBD1. Germline V gives CDR1 SGHTA, CDR2 FQGNSA. V lost 5 bases, J lost 4 bases, and 4 bases stayed unmatched. The CDR3 is 14 amino acids. In nucleotides, the CDR3 is TGTGCCAGCAGCCCAGGGACAGGGGCCTATGGCTACACCTTC. Its translation: CASSPGTGAYGYTF.

The chain joins TRBV30 to TRBJ2-7; the D gene is possibly TRBD2 (6 bases). V was clipped by 1 base and J by 2 bases, with 18 bases between them. CDR3 length: 16 amino acids. Germline CDR1 GTSNPN, CDR2 SVGIG (reference sequence). The CDR3 reads CAWSGVGGGMAYEQYF. CDR3 nucleotide sequence: TGTGCCTGGAGTGGGGTGGGTGGGGGGATGGCCTACGAGCAGTACTTC.

The chain carries TRBV10-3 and TRBJ2-6; D remains unclear. The V and J ends lost 2 bases and 1 base respectively, with 6 bases between them. The CDR3 has 15 amino acids. The germline V gene has CDR1 ENHRY and CDR2 SYGVKD. For the CDR3, the DNA is TGTGCCATCAGTGAGGGGGTTTCTGGGGCCAACGTCCTGACTTTC. Translated: CAISEGVSGANVLTF.

This clone was recorded a few times. The V gene is TRBV4-2, the J gene TRBJ1-5, with D hard to call. The CDR3 has 12 residues. Trimming cost V 5 bases and J 4 bases, with 6 bases left between them. Looked up from germline, CDR1 is LGHNA and CDR2 is YNFKEQ. Here the CDR3 DNA reads TGTGCCAGCAGCGAATCTAATCAGCCCCAGCATTTT. The encoded protein is CASSESNQPQHF.

V is TRBV19 and J is TRBJ1-1; D is undetermined. Germline V lookup: CDR1 LNHDA, CDR2 SQIVND (reference sequence). With 3 bases removed from V and 1 base from J, the gap between germline ends came to 6 bases. CDR3 length equals 13 residues. In DNA, the CDR3 is TGTGCCAGTAGTATCACCCAGAACACTGAAGCTTTCTTT. Translated: CASSITQNTEAFF. The variable domain in full, with the rest retrieved from reference TRBV19 and TRBJ1-1, is DGGITQSPKYLFRKEGQNVTLSCEQNLNHDAMYWYRQDPGQGLRLIYYSQIVNDFQKGDIAEGYSVSREKKESFPLTVTSAQKNPTAFYLCASSITQNTEAFFGQGTRLTVV.

V gene TRBV29-1 combines with J gene TRBJ1-2, with D unresolved. CDR1 and CDR2 (germline): SQVTM, ANQGSEA. This CDR3 comprises 13 residues. The V end was cut by 4 bases, the J end by 4 bases, with 13 bases between. Here the CDR3 DNA reads TGCAGCGTTGGGGCCCGCGGGAGCTATGGCTACACCTTC. Translation: CSVGARGSYGYTF.

The genes are TRBV6-5 and TRBJ2-7; a possible D gene is TRBD2 (5 bases). The V gene lost 8 bases and the J gene lost 7 bases, with 21 bases spanning the gap. This CDR3 has 14 residues. CDR1 MNHEY and CDR2 SVGAGI come from the germline V gene. CDR3 in DNA: TGTGCCAGCTCAAACACGAGGAGGCCTGAGGAGCAGTACTTC. It yields the protein CASSNTRRPEEQYF.